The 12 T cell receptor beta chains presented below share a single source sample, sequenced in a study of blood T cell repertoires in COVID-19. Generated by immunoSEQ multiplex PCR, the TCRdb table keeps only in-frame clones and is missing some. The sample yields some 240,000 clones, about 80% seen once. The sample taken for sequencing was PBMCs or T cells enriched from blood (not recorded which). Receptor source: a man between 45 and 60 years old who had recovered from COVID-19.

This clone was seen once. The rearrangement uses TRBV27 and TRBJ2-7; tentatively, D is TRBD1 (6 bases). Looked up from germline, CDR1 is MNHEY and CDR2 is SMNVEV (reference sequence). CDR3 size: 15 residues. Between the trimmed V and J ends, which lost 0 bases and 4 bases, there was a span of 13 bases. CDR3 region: CASSLSWDTFYEQYF. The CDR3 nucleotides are TGTGCCAGCAGTTTATCGTGGGACACATTTTACGAGCAGTACTTC.

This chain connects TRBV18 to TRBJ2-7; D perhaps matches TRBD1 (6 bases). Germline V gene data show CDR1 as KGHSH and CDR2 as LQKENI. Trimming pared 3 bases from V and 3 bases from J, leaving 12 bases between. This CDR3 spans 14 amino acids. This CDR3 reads CASSPAQGNYEQYF. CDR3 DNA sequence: TGTGCCAGCTCACCTGCACAGGGTAACTACGAGCAGTACTTC.

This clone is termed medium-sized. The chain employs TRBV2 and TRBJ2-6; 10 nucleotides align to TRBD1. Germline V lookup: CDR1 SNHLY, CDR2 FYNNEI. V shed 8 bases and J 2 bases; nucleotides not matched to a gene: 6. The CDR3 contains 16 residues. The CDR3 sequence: CASSGQGTPGANVLTF. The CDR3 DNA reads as TGTGCCAGCTCGGGACAGGGGACTCCTGGGGCCAACGTCCTGACTTTC.

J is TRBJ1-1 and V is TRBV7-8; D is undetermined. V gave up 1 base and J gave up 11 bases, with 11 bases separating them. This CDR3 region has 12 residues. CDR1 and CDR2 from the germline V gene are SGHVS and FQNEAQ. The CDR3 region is CASSLGRNRAFF. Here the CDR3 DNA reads TGTGCCAGCAGCTTAGGTCGCAACCGGGCTTTCTTT.

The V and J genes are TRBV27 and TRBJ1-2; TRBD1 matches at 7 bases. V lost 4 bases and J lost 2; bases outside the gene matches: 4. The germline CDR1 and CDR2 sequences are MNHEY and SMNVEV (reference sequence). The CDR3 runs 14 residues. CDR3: CASSWKGANYGYTF. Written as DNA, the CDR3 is TGTGCCAGCAGTTGGAAGGGGGCGAACTATGGCTACACCTTC.

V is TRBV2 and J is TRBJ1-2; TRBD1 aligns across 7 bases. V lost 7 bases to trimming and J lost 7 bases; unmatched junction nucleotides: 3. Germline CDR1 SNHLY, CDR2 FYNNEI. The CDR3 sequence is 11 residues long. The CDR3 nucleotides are TGTGCCAGCATAGGGGGCGGTGGCTACACCTTC. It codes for CASIGGGGYTF.

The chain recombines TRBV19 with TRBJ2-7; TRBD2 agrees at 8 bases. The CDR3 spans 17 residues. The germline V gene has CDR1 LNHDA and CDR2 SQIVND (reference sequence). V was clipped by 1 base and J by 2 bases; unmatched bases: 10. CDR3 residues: CASSIASGGRAAYEQYF. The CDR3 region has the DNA TGTGCCAGTAGTATAGCCTCGGGGGGGAGGGCCGCCTACGAGCAGTACTTC.

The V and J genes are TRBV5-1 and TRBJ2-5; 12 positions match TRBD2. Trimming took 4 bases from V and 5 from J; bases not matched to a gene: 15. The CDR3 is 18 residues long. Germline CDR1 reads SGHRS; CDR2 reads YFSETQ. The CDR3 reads CASSPGLAGRLSAETQYF. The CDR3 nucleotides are TGCGCCAGCAGCCCAGGACTAGCGGGGAGGCTTTCGGCGGAGACCCAGTACTTC. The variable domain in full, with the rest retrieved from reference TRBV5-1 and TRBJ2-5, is KAGVTQTPRYLIKTRGQQVTLSCSPISGHRSVSWYQQTPGQGLQFLFEYFSETQRNKGNFPGRFSGRQFSNSRSEMNVSTLELGDSALYLCASSPGLAGRLSAETQYFGPGTRLLVL.

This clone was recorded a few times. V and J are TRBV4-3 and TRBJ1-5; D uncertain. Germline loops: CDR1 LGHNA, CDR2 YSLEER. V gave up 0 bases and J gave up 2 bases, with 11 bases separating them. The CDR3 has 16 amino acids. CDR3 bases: TGCGCCAGCAGCCAAGAACCTTCCGGGGGCAATCAGCCCCAGCATTTT. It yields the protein CASSQEPSGGNQPQHF.

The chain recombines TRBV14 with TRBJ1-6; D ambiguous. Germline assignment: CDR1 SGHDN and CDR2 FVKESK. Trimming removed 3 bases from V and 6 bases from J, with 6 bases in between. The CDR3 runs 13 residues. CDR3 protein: CASSHLGNSPLHF. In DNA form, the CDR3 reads TGTGCCAGCAGCCACCTCGGTAATTCACCCCTCCACTTT.

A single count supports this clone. The CDR3 DNA is TGTGCCAGCAGCTTACCCGGGAGCTCTGGAAACACCATATATTTT. Translating gives CASSLPGSSGNTIYF. This chain uses TRBV11-2 with TRBJ1-3; D gene ambiguous. CDR1 is SGHAT, CDR2 FQNNGV, per germline. The CDR3 length is 15 residues. V was clipped by 2 bases and J by 0 bases, with 8 bases between them.

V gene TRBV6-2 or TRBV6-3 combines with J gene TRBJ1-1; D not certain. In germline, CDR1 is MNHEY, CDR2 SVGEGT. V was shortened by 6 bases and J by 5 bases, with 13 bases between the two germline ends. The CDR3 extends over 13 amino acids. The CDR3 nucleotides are TGTGCCAGCAGCCGTATGCGGGGTACTGAAGCTTTCTTT. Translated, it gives CASSRMRGTEAFF.